Below are 12 T cell receptor beta chains sequenced from a single sample in a study of T cell responses to AZD1222 COVID-19 vaccine. Generated by immunoSEQ multiplex PCR, the TCRdb table keeps only in-frame clones and is missing some. This table has approximately 110,000 clones, about four fifths appearing once. Source: peripheral blood, taken on day 0 of AZD1222 vaccination. These receptors originate from an adult in good health.

The gene calls are TRBV9 and TRBJ2-7; TRBD1 matches 9 bases. CDR1 and CDR2 (germline): SGDLS, YYNGEE. The ends lost 2 bases at V and 2 bases at J; junction bases unmatched: 8. The CDR3 is 16 residues long. The CDR3 is CASSVTGQGYAYEQYF. Here the CDR3 DNA reads TGTGCCAGCAGCGTGACGGGACAGGGATATGCCTACGAGCAGTACTTC.

The chain couples TRBV29-1 to TRBJ1-4; 7 nucleotides line up with TRBD1. Germline V gives CDR1 SQVTM, CDR2 ANQGSEA. The CDR3 contains 13 residues. The junction had 10 bases not matched to a gene; V was cut back by 1 base and J by 14 bases. The CDR3 DNA follows: TGCAGCGTTGAAGTCGTCAGGGGGAAGGGGCTGTTTTTT. Translation gives CSVEVVRGKGLFF.

The rearrangement uses TRBV19 and TRBJ1-1; a weak D match, TRBD1 (6 bases). V lost 5 bases, J lost 4 bases, and 23 bases lay in between. The CDR3 contains 17 residues. The germline CDR1 and CDR2 sequences are LNHDA and SQIVND (reference sequence). The CDR3 nucleotides are TGTGCCAGTAGTTACCCATCCCTGGGGGGCGCGGTCACTGAAGCTTTCTTT. Residues: CASSYPSLGGAVTEAFF.

The rearrangement joins TRBV7-9 to TRBJ1-4; perhaps TRBD1 as D (5 bases). V was clipped by 5 bases and J by 7 bases, with 17 bases between them. The CDR3 is made up of 15 amino acids. Germline CDR1 is SEHNR and CDR2 is FQNEAQ (reference sequence). CDR3 sequence (DNA): TGTGCCAGCAGCGTCGCGCGAGGGGTCTCTGAAAAACTGTTTTTT. Protein product: CASSVARGVSEKLFF.

The chain links TRBV6-1 to TRBJ1-2; 8 positions match TRBD1. The ends lost 3 bases at V and 7 bases at J; junction bases unmatched: 4. The germline gives CDR1 MNHNS, CDR2 SASEGT. The CDR3 is 13 amino acids. The CDR3 DNA reads as TGTGCCAGCAGTGAGACAGGGGTGGGTGGCTACACCTTC. It specifies CASSETGVGGYTF.

This chain uses TRBV3-1 (or the pseudogene TRBV3-2) with TRBJ2-7, with D tentatively TRBD2 (5 bases). The length of the CDR3 is 14 residues. The germline CDR1 and CDR2 sequences are LGHDT and YNNKEL (reference sequence). V lost 3 bases and J 2 bases, leaving 11 bases between the germline ends. The DNA for the CDR3 is TGTGCCAGCAGCCACAGCGGAGTTGCCTACGAGCAGTACTTC. Encoded protein: CASSHSGVAYEQYF.

This clone appeared a single time. The genes are TRBV7-2 and TRBJ2-3, with 10 bases fitting TRBD2. There are 15 residues in the CDR3. Germline V gives CDR1 SGHTA, CDR2 FQGNSA. The ends lost 5 bases at V and 1 base at J; junction bases unmatched: 3. CDR3: CASSVSGGRTDTQYF. The CDR3 DNA sequence: TGTGCCAGCAGCGTTAGCGGGGGGCGCACAGATACGCAGTATTTT.

The V call is TRBV5-1, the J call TRBJ1-6, with TRBD1 identical over 7 bases. The ends lost 2 bases at V and 7 bases at J; junction bases unmatched: 9. The CDR3 contains 16 residues. Per germline, CDR1 SGHRS and CDR2 YFSETQ. CDR3 in amino acids: CASSLSTGSLNSPLHF. The DNA of the CDR3 is TGCGCCAGCAGCTTATCGACAGGGTCCCTAAATTCACCCCTCCACTTT.

V gene TRBV7-9 combines with J gene TRBJ2-7; D is unclear. Germline V gene lookup returns CDR1 SEHNR and CDR2 FQNEAQ (reference sequence). Deletions cut 5 bases from V and 4 bases from J, with 12 bases between. The CDR3 totals 13 residues. CDR3 loop: CASSGSTVYEQYF. The DNA for the CDR3 is TGTGCCAGCAGCGGTTCTACAGTTTACGAGCAGTACTTC.

The count of this clone is one. Written as DNA, the CDR3 is TGCGCCAGCAGCTTGGTCAGGGGGTCCTCCTACGAGCAGTACTTC. Encoded protein: CASSLVRGSSYEQYF. The chain links TRBV5-1 to TRBJ2-7; 7 nucleotides agree with TRBD1. V trimming: 0 bases; J trimming: 0 bases; junction bases outside the gene matches: 3. CDR1 and CDR2 from the germline V gene are SGHRS and YFSETQ. The CDR3 loop spans 15 amino acids.

The chain recombines TRBV4-3 with TRBJ2-2, with unresolved D. Trimming pared 3 bases from V and 0 bases from J, leaving 8 bases between. The germline V gene encodes CDR1 LGHNA and CDR2 YSLEER. The CDR3 spans 15 residues. CDR3 bases: TGCGCCAGCAGCCATGGTACAGCGAACACCGGGGAGCTGTTTTTT. The encoded protein is CASSHGTANTGELFF.

This clone occurred a few times. V is TRBV5-6 and J is TRBJ2-7; D is perhaps TRBD1 (6 bases). Germline V gives CDR1 SGHDT, CDR2 YYEEEE. This CDR3 contains 12 residues. V was shortened by 2 bases and J by 3 bases, with 6 bases between the two germline ends. The CDR3 nucleotides read TGTGCCAGCAGCTTACAGGGCTACGAGCAGTACTTC. Encoded protein: CASSLQGYEQYF.